These 4 T cell receptor beta chains share one sample of origin, sequenced in a study of cytomegalovirus exposure and HLA in healthy donors. PCR amplification relied on 60 Vbeta primers (plus 13 Jbeta primers). TCRdb keeps only in-frame clones here, not all; method: immunoSEQ multiplex PCR. The sample lists some 85,000 clones, around three quarters occurring once. Sequencing was performed on PBMCs. The receptors originated from a woman between 40 and 55 years old in good health and CMV-seropositive.

This sequence joins TRBV5-6 and TRBJ2-7; a weak D match, TRBD2 (6 bases). Germline CDR1 and CDR2: SGHDT and YYEEEE. The CDR3 covers 14 residues. Trimming removed 0 bases at V and 7 bases at J, with 14 bases between. The CDR3 DNA follows: TGTGCCAGCAGCTTGGCAGGGAGGCCTAAGGAGCAGTACTTC. Translation: CASSLAGRPKEQYF.

The chain carries TRBV21-1 and TRBJ2-5; the D call of TRBD1 is as the table states it, not checked on the DNA. TRBV21-1 represents a pseudogene. CDR3 length: 15 residues. CDR3 residues: CASSKALRGLETQYF. The CDR3 nucleotides read TGTGCCAGCAGCAAAGCGCTCAGGGGGCTGGAGACCCAGTACTTC.

The chain is built from TRBV14 and TRBJ2-2, with TRBD1 matching 7 bases. The length of the CDR3 is 15 residues. Germline CDR1 SGHDN, CDR2 FVKESK. V shed 4 bases, J shed 1 base, and the junction held 3 bases outside the gene matches. In DNA form, the CDR3 reads TGTGCCAGCAGCCGTCGACAGGGGAACACCGGGGAGCTGTTTTTT. Residues: CASSRRQGNTGELFF. The full variable domain, with the rest looked up from reference TRBV14 and TRBJ2-2, is EAGVTQFPSHSVIEKGQTVTLRCDPISGHDNLYWYRRVMGKEIKFLLHFVKESKQDESGMPNNRFLAERTGGTYSTLKVQPAELEDSGVYFCASSRRQGNTGELFFGEGSRLTVL.

This clone came up a few times. The J gene is TRBJ1-4, the V gene TRBV25-1; 10 bases fit TRBD1. CDR1 and CDR2 from the germline V gene are MGHDK and SYGVNS. The CDR3 sequence is 15 residues long. After removal of 0 bases from V and 8 bases from J, the junction contained 3 bases not matched to a gene. This CDR3 reads CASSEYGQGEEKLFF. CDR3 in DNA: TGTGCCAGCAGTGAATATGGACAGGGGGAGGAAAAACTGTTTTTT.